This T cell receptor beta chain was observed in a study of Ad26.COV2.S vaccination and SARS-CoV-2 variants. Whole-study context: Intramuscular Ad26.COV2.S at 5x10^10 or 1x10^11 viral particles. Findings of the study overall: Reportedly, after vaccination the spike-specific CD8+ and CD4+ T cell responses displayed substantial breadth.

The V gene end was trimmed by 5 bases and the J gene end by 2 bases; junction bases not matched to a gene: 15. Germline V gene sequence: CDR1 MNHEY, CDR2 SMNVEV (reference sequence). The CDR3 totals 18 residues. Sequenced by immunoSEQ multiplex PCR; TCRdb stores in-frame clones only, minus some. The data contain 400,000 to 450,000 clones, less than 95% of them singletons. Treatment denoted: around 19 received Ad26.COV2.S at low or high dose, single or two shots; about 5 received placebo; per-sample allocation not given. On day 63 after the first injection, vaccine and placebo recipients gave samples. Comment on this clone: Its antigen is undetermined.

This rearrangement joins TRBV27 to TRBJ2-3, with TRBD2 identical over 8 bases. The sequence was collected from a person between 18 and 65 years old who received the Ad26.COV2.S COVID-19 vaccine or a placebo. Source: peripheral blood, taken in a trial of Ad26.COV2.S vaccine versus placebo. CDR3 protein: CASSLRRTSRLNTDTQYF. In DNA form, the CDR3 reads TGTGCCAGCAGTCTTCGAAGGACTAGCAGACTTAACACAGATACGCAGTATTTT.